These T cell receptor beta chains were read from a single sample in a study of early T cells in non-severe SARS-CoV-2 infection. TCRdb re-derived calls from the 5' RACE reads in MiXCR, one entry per CDR3 protein. The table shows tens of thousands of distinct CDR3 sequences, with roughly 14% occurring only once. Sequencing input: whole blood. These receptors all come from an adult who was a healthcare worker with PCR-confirmed SARS-CoV-2 infection or an uninfected control (not recorded which). Each CDR3 is given without its conserved first and last residue. Each record gives: V gene, CDR3 protein.

TRBV5-1	ASSLGLAGPNIQY
TRBV11-2	ASSFETGGTEAF
TRBV6-5	ASSRPGEQY
TRBV7-2	ASSWGQGDTGELF
TRBV7-8	ASSSESRDNSYEQY
TRBV12-3/TRBV12-4	ASSLGQWDISSNQPQH
TRBV6-2/TRBV6-3	ASSYEQRYNEQF
TRBV12-5	ASVAPPRDTQY
TRBV11-3	ASSSGRDTQY
TRBV6-2/TRBV6-3	ASSRGAPNTQY
TRBV7-6	ASSPGQGPLYEQY
TRBV20-1	SARDLAGSTDTQY
TRBV7-3	ASSLEGGLGPYNEQF
TRBV14	ASSSLAGVETQY
TRBV20-1	SAREGGAKAEAF
TRBV5-1	ASSLGQGLSPLH
TRBV5-1	ASREGLVGYEQY
TRBV20-1	SAREPRGYQETQY
TRBV18	ASSPLEPSGSYGYT
TRBV7-2	ASSLGTATYNEQF
TRBV6-5	ASRRGTDTQY
TRBV14	ASSLGRGFPYEQY
TRBV5-1	ASSPGQPGANVLT
TRBV28	ASGGHPSYGYT
TRBV14	ASSPWEDTGELF
TRBV20-1	SARVWTGEDTQY
TRBV4-1	ASSQPGLSDTQF
TRBV9	ASSVGGISTDTQY
TRBV7-9	ASSLIGQGLRDTQY